This is a list of T cell receptor beta chains from one sample in a study of blood T cell repertoires in COVID-19. Data came from immunoSEQ multiplex PCR; TCRdb stores just in-frame clones and leaves some out. The sample consists of about 81,000 clones, about 89% of them appearing once. The sample was peripheral blood. These receptors came from a man aged 65-85 years with active or convalescent COVID-19. CDR3s include the opening cysteine and the closing phenylalanine or tryptophan. A D gene is named only where the DNA matches it firmly. A clone size is listed for some rows: how often the clone was seen (once, few, many), or a class if it is expanded.

d_gene,abundance,v_gene,j_gene,CDR3nt,CDR3aa
TRBD1,NA,TRBV6-5,TRBJ1-6,TGTGCCAGTACCGGGACAGGGGGCAATTCACCCCTCCACTTT,CASTGTGGNSPLHF
TRBD1,NA,TRBV5-4,TRBJ1-1,TGTGCCAGCAGGGAAGGTTCCGGGACAGGGCCCGAAGCTTTCTTT,CASREGSGTGPEAFF
NA,NA,TRBV7-2,TRBJ1-2,TGTGCCAGCAGCTTAGAATCCTACTATGGCTACACCTTC,CASSLESYYGYTF
NA,few,TRBV7-2,TRBJ2-1,TGTGCCAGCAGCACAGGTCGGATCAATGAGCAGTTCTTC,CASSTGRINEQFF
TRBD1,NA,TRBV9,TRBJ2-1,TGTGCCAGCAGCGTAGTAGGGACAGGGGTAGGGAATGAGCAGTTCTTC,CASSVVGTGVGNEQFF
NA,NA,TRBV30,TRBJ1-1,TGTGCCTGGAGCAAACCACAGGGTTTGGCTTTCTTT,CAWSKPQGLAFF
NA,once,TRBV7-9,TRBJ1-5,TGTGCCAGCAGCTTCCAGGGCTTCCAGCCCCAGCATTTT,CASSFQGFQPQHF
NA,NA,TRBV7-9,TRBJ1-1,TGTGCCAGCAGCTCTTCATGGCCTGAAGCTTTCTTT,CASSSSWPEAFF
TRBD1,NA,TRBV28,TRBJ1-3,TGTGCCAGCCAACAGGGGGTAGATGGAAACACCATATATTTT,CASQQGVDGNTIYF
TRBD1,NA,TRBV24-1,TRBJ2-7,TGTGCCACCAGTGATCCAGGACAGGAGATCTACGAGCAGTACTTC,CATSDPGQEIYEQYF
TRBD1,NA,TRBV5-1,TRBJ1-2,TGCGCCAGCAGCGTCCAGGGGACAGGGGGCTCTGGCTACACCTTC,CASSVQGTGGSGYTF
NA,NA,TRBV11-2,TRBJ1-1,TGTGCCAGCAGCCCTCTAAGGGGGGGCATCACTGAAGCTTTCTTT,CASSPLRGGITEAFF
NA,NA,TRBV2,TRBJ1-4,TGTGCCAGCAGTGATAGTCCCGATCTAAAACTGTTTTTT,CASSDSPDLKLFF
NA,NA,TRBV29-1,TRBJ1-2,TGCAGCGTTGAGGTATCAGGGATGGATGGCTACACCTTC,CSVEVSGMDGYTF
NA,NA,TRBV3-1/TRBV3-2,TRBJ2-2,TGTGCCAGCAGCCATCCCCTGAACACCGGGGAGCTGTTTTTT,CASSHPLNTGELFF
TRBD2,NA,TRBV3-1/TRBV3-2,TRBJ2-1,TGTGCCAGCAGACCTAAAGGACTAGCGGGGTACAATGAGCAGTTCTTC,CASRPKGLAGYNEQFF
NA,NA,TRBV27,TRBJ2-7,TGTGCCAGCAGTCACAACTACGAGCAGTACTTC,CASSHNYEQYF
TRBD1,once,TRBV18,TRBJ1-5,TGTGCCAGCTCACCACTTGGACAGGGGGCAAGTCAGCCCCAGCATTTT,CASSPLGQGASQPQHF
NA,NA,TRBV13,TRBJ1-1,TGTGCCAGCAGCCCTCGCCGCAGGGGGAACACTGAAGCTTTCTTT,CASSPRRRGNTEAFF
TRBD1,once,TRBV9,TRBJ1-6,TGTGCCAGCAGTGCCCAGGGGACAGGTGGTTCACCCCTCCACTTT,CASSAQGTGGSPLHF
TRBD1,NA,TRBV2,TRBJ1-5,TGTGCCAGCAGGGACGGGACAGCGGAATATAGCAATCAGCCCCAGCATTTT,CASRDGTAEYSNQPQHF
NA,NA,TRBV6-5,TRBJ1-3,TGTGCCAGCAGACGGGGTTTTGGAAACACCATATATTTT,CASRRGFGNTIYF
NA,NA,TRBV10-3,TRBJ1-4,TGTGCCATCAGTTTAACAGGAGCAACTAATGAAAAACTGTTTTTT,CAISLTGATNEKLFF
TRBD2,once,TRBV7-2,TRBJ2-3,TGTGCCAGCAGCCCAGTGGGGGGGACGACAGATACGCAGTATTTT,CASSPVGGTTDTQYF
TRBD1,once,TRBV2,TRBJ2-7,TGTGCCAGCAGTGTAGGCGCGGGGACAGGTCTCTCCTACGAGCAGTACTTC,CASSVGAGTGLSYEQYF
NA,NA,TRBV7-2,TRBJ2-5,TGTGCCAGCAGCTTAGTCCGGGGGGCGGAGACCCAGTACTTC,CASSLVRGAETQYF
NA,NA,TRBV5-1,TRBJ2-1,TGCGCCAGCAGCCGGAATGCGGCGGGGCTTAATGGTGAGCAGTTCTTC,CASSRNAAGLNGEQFF
NA,once,TRBV25-1,TRBJ2-4,TGTGCCAGCAGTGGACGGACAGCTTCAAACATTCAGTACTTC,CASSGRTASNIQYF
TRBD1,NA,TRBV30,TRBJ1-5,TGTGCCTGGAGTCCGGGACAGGGGGAACAGCCCCAGCATTTT,CAWSPGQGEQPQHF
TRBD2,NA,TRBV19,TRBJ2-5,TGTGCCAGTAGTATGGGTGGGCGTAGCGGGGCGTACCAAGAGACCCAGTACTTC,CASSMGGRSGAYQETQYF
NA,NA,TRBV10-3,TRBJ1-2,TGTGCCATCAGTGAGTCGTTGGGAGCTAACTATGGCTACACCTTC,CAISESLGANYGYTF
TRBD2,NA,TRBV4-1,TRBJ2-3,TGCGCCAGCAGCCAAGAAAGATCGGGGCATAGCGGGGGGCCGGGGGATACGCAGTATTTT,CASSQERSGHSGGPGDTQYF
NA,NA,TRBV6-5,TRBJ1-1,TGTGCCAGCAGTTCCCCGGGACTACGGACTGAAGCTTTCTTT,CASSSPGLRTEAFF
NA,NA,TRBV28,TRBJ1-5,TGTGCCAGCAGTTCCCGGGGGCAGCCCCAGCATTTT,CASSSRGQPQHF